A selection of T cell receptor beta chains follows, all from one sample in a study of cytomegalovirus exposure and HLA in healthy donors. Generated by immunoSEQ multiplex PCR, the TCRdb table keeps only in-frame clones and is missing some. The sample records fewer than 200,000 clones, about 86% being singletons. The sample taken for sequencing was PBMCs. These receptors were obtained from a woman in her thirties in good health and CMV-seronegative. CDR3s include the opening cysteine and the closing phenylalanine or tryptophan. Fields, in order: D gene, clone size, J gene, CDR3 length, V gene, CDR3 protein, CDR3 DNA. D genes are given only for firm matches. Where a row states a size, it is once, few, many or the class of an expanded clone; other rows omit it.

>.|.|TRBJ1-1|12|TRBV7-9
CASSLVLTEAFF
TGTGCCAGCAGCTTAGTCCTGACTGAAGCTTTCTTT
>.|.|TRBJ2-1|22|TRBV12-2
CASRLMGYSDPGGAPVYNEQFF
TGTGCAAGTCGCTTAATGGGCTATTCTGATCCCGGGGGGGCCCCCGTATACAATGAGCAGTTCTTC
>TRBD1|once|TRBJ1-4|14|TRBV2
CASSPGQGAEKLFF
TGTGCCAGCAGCCCGGGACAGGGGGCTGAAAAACTGTTTTTT
>.|.|TRBJ1-1|16|TRBV5-7
CASSLIRENLRTGAFF
TGTGCCAGCAGCTTGATTCGGGAGAACCTTCGAACGGGAGCTTTCTTT
>.|.|TRBJ1-2|13|TRBV2
CAYQQSGSYGYTF
TGTGCTTACCAGCAGTCGGGAAGCTATGGCTACACCTTC
>.|.|TRBJ2-1|15|TRBV29-1
CSVEAGQGDLNEQFF
TGCAGCGTTGAGGCGGGGCAGGGGGACTTAAATGAGCAGTTCTTC
>TRBD2|once|TRBJ2-3|15|TRBV11-2
CASSLIAGATDTQYF
TGTGCCAGCAGCCTAATAGCGGGGGCCACAGATACGCAGTATTTT
>TRBD1|few|TRBJ1-5|14|TRBV30
CASSRGLGDQPQHF
TGTGCCAGCAGCAGGGGGCTAGGGGATCAGCCCCAGCATTTT
>.|.|TRBJ1-5|15|TRBV5-6
CASSFGGRGLRPQHF
TGTGCCAGCAGCTTTGGGGGGAGGGGCCTGAGGCCCCAGCATTTT
>TRBD2|.|TRBJ2-5|17|TRBV7-9
CASSRRTSGVLQETQYF
TGTGCCAGCAGCCGACGGACTAGCGGGGTCCTGCAAGAGACCCAGTACTTC
>.|.|TRBJ1-5|17|TRBV10-2
CASSESPPGRVGQPQHF
TGCGCCAGCAGTGAGTCCCCTCCGGGTCGGGTTGGTCAGCCCCAGCATTTT
>TRBD1|.|TRBJ1-1|13|TRBV18
CASSPGQDTEAFF
TGTGCCAGCTCACCAGGACAGGACACTGAAGCTTTCTTT